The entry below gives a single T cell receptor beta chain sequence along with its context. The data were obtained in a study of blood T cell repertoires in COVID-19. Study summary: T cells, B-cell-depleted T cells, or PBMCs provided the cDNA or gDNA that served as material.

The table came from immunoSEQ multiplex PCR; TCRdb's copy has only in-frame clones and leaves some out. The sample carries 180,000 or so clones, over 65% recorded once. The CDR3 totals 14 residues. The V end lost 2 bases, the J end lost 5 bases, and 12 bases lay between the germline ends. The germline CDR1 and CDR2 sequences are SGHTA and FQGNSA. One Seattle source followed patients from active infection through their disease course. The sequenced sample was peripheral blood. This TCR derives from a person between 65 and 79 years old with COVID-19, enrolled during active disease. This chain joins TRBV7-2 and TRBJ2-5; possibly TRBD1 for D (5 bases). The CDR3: CASSLTKGPETQYF. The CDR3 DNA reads TGTGCCAGCAGCTTAACGAAGGGGCCGGAGACCCAGTACTTC.